One T cell receptor (beta chain) is described in this entry. The target antigen is unknown. This entry belongs to a study of immune evolution from preneoplasia to lung adenocarcinoma. The CDR3 extends over 13 amino acids. Germline V gene lookup returns CDR1 MNHEY and CDR2 SVGAGI. V lost 2 bases, J lost 8 bases, and 3 bases stayed unmatched. Histologic diagnosis was independently verified by two lung pathologists. Premalignant or tumor cells were enriched by macro-dissection after pathologic assessment. General study findings and limits: Highest clonality occurred in KRAS-mutant, not EGFR-mutant or double wild-type, nodules. From normal lung to invasive adenocarcinoma, top clone frequencies appeared to decrease.

Profiled with immunoSEQ multiplex PCR; TCRdb holds only in-frame clones, not every one. The sample has about 4,900 clones, 76% seen once. V is TRBV6-5 and J is TRBJ2-1; 7 bases are shared with TRBD1. The TCR comes from a person between 55 and 80 years old with lung adenocarcinoma. Sequencing was carried out using FFPE minimally invasive lung adenocarcinoma tissue. The CDR3: CASSYNRGHEQFF. The DNA of the CDR3 is TGTGCCAGCAGTTACAACAGGGGACATGAGCAGTTCTTC.